The 7 T cell receptor beta chains in this list originate from one sample, sequenced in a study of cytomegalovirus exposure and HLA in healthy donors. The table came from immunoSEQ multiplex PCR; TCRdb's copy has only in-frame clones and leaves some out. The table lists some 180,000 clones, approximately 86% of them singletons, with about 7.2% in the top ten. The sample was PBMCs. The origin of the receptors is a man aged 25-45 years in good health and CMV-seropositive.

The genes are TRBV28 and TRBJ1-2; D is undetermined. V shed 7 bases and J shed 6 bases, with 15 bases lying between them. Germline loops: CDR1 MDHEN, CDR2 SYDVKM. The CDR3 extends over 13 amino acids. For the CDR3, the DNA is TGTGCCAGCATCAACCGCGGGGTAAATGGCTACACCTTC. It specifies CASINRGVNGYTF.

The V gene is TRBV19, the J gene TRBJ1-5; no definite D call. The V end lost 8 bases, the J end lost 7 bases, and 24 bases lay between the germline ends. Germline CDR1 is LNHDA and CDR2 is SQIVND (reference sequence). This CDR3 is 16 amino acids long. The CDR3 bases are TGTGCCAGTCGGTCAGACGGTATACGAATAACGCAGCCCCAGCATTTT. It encodes CASRSDGIRITQPQHF.

The chain couples TRBV11-3 to TRBJ2-3, with D hard to call. Germline V gene data show CDR1 as SGHNT and CDR2 as YENEEA. CDR3 length equals 11 residues. Trimming removed 4 bases at V and 6 bases at J, with 5 bases between. CDR3 sequence reads: CASSSPDTQYF. Written as DNA, the CDR3 is TGTGCCAGCAGCTCGCCGGATACGCAGTATTTT.

The genes are TRBV29-1 and TRBJ2-7, with 7 bases identical to TRBD2. Germline CDR1 SQVTM, CDR2 ANQGSEA. This CDR3 has 15 amino acids. The trim removed 6 bases at V and 5 bases at J, leaving 16 bases unmatched. The CDR3 nucleotides are TGCAGCGTCCTGGGGGGGGAACTCCCAGCTAACGAGCAGTACTTC. Translating it yields CSVLGGELPANEQYF.

V and J are TRBV2 and TRBJ2-1; TRBD2 aligns across 12 bases. CDR1 is SNHLY and CDR2 is FYNNEI in the germline V gene. The CDR3 is made up of 18 amino acids. V gave up 7 bases and J gave up 0 bases; unmatched junction bases: 10. The CDR3 DNA reads TGTGCCAGCAAGGGAGGACTAGCGGGACTCCCCTCCTACAATGAGCAGTTCTTC. It is translated as CASKGGLAGLPSYNEQFF.

The table lists this clone with a few counts. This rearrangement joins TRBV5-4 to TRBJ1-2; 9 bases match TRBD1. After removal of 4 bases from V and 7 bases from J, the junction contained 5 bases not matched to a gene. CDR3 length: 13 residues. Germline V lookup: CDR1 SGHNT, CDR2 YYREEE (reference sequence). The CDR3 DNA reads TGTGCCAGCAGCATGACAGGGGGTGGTGGCTACACCTTC. This encodes CASSMTGGGGYTF. The entire variable domain, with the rest obtained from reference TRBV5-4 and TRBJ1-2, is as follows: ETGVTQSPTHLIKTRGQQVTLRCSSQSGHNTVSWYQQALGQGPQFIFQYYREEENGRGNFPPRFSGLQFPNYSSELNVNALELDDSALYLCASSMTGGGGYTFGSGTRLTVV.

This chain uses TRBV7-2 with TRBJ2-5, with D uncertain. Germline lookup yields CDR1 SGHTA and CDR2 FQGNSA. This CDR3 spans 11 amino acids. V was shortened by 7 bases and J by 4 bases, with 7 bases between the two germline ends. CDR3 region: CASTARETQYF. CDR3 sequence (DNA): TGTGCCAGCACCGCCAGAGAGACCCAGTACTTC.